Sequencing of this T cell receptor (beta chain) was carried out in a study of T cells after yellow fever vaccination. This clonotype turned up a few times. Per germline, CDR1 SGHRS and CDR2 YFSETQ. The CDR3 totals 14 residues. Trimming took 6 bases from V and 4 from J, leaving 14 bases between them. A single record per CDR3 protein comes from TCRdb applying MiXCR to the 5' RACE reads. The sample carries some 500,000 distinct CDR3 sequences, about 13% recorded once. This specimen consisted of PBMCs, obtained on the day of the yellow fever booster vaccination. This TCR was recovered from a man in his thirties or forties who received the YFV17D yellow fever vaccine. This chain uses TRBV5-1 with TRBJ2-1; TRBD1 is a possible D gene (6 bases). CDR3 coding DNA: TGCGCCAGCACCCCAGGGGCCCTATACAATGAGCAGTTCTTC. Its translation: CASTPGALYNEQFF.